These 10 T cell receptor beta chains were all obtained from the same sample, sequenced in a study of blood T cell repertoires in COVID-19. Sequencing used immunoSEQ multiplex PCR; TCRdb keeps in-frame clones, though not all of them. The sample lists 73,000 or so clones; less than 85% were seen once. Sequencing was carried out using peripheral blood. These receptors were obtained from a man aged 60-69 years with acute or convalescent COVID-19.

The chain employs TRBV25-1 and TRBJ2-7; D is unresolved. Trimming removed 3 bases at V and 4 bases at J, with 10 bases between. CDR3 length: 13 residues. Per germline, CDR1 MGHDK and CDR2 SYGVNS. Here the CDR3 reads CASSDYFKYEQYF. In DNA form, the CDR3 reads TGTGCCAGCAGTGATTACTTTAAGTACGAGCAGTACTTC.

The V and J genes are TRBV14 and TRBJ2-1; D not resolved. The CDR3 runs 15 residues. V dropped 0 bases and J dropped 0 bases, with 6 bases sitting between them. Germline CDR1 and CDR2: SGHDN and FVKESK. The CDR3 protein is CASSQELSSYNEQFF. CDR3 in DNA: TGTGCCAGCAGCCAAGAGCTAAGCTCCTACAATGAGCAGTTCTTC.

CDR3 amino acids: CASSKALAPHRSSGELFF. The CDR3 nucleotides are TGTGCCAGCAGCAAAGCTCTAGCGCCTCATCGTTCGTCCGGGGAGCTGTTTTTT. The chain employs TRBV21-1 and TRBJ2-2; the tabulated D call, TRBD2, remains unverified against the DNA. TRBV21-1 constitutes a pseudogene. This CDR3 is built from 18 residues.

The sample holds one count of this clone. The V call is TRBV6-6, the J call TRBJ2-2; the match to TRBD2 covers 8 bases. This CDR3 has 15 residues. Germline values: CDR1 MNHNY, CDR2 SVGAGI (reference sequence). The V gene end was trimmed by 4 bases and the J gene end by 4 bases; junction bases not matched to a gene: 5. In DNA form, the CDR3 reads TGTGCCAGCAGTTCCGGGGGGGCGGGCACCGGGGAGCTGTTTTTT. Protein sequence: CASSSGGAGTGELFF.

This clone was counted between two and nine times. The chain combines TRBV30 with TRBJ1-4; D not resolved. The germline V gene has CDR1 GTSNPN and CDR2 SVGIG (reference sequence). This CDR3 is 13 amino acids long. Trimming removed 0 bases at V and 8 bases at J, with 10 bases between. The CDR3 bases are TGTGCCTGGAGTGTAACTGGCGGAGAAAAACTGTTTTTT. Its protein is CAWSVTGGEKLFF.

A word on this clone: The same CDR3 arises from other DNA sequences in this sample as well. The chain couples TRBV21-1 to TRBJ2-2; the table's D call, TRBD2, was not checked against the DNA. TRBV21-1 is an annotated pseudogene. The CDR3 has 17 residues. The CDR3 bases are TGTGCCAGCAGCAATGGACGGGGTGGGAATAGGGCCGGGGAGCTGTTTTTT. Protein product: CASSNGRGGNRAGELFF.

This CDR3 reads CASSLDHNGSQYF. DNA for the CDR3: TGTGCCAGCAGCCTAGACCACAACGGGTCCCAGTACTTC. The chain employs TRBV14 and TRBJ2-5; no definite D call. Germline CDR1 is SGHDN and CDR2 is FVKESK. The V end was cut by 4 bases, the J end by 9 bases, with 15 bases between. The CDR3 is 13 amino acids. Full variable domain (rest looked up from reference TRBV14 and TRBJ2-5): EAGVTQFPSHSVIEKGQTVTLRCDPISGHDNLYWYRRVMGKEIKFLLHFVKESKQDESGMPNNRFLAERTGGTYSTLKVQPAELEDSGVYFCASSLDHNGSQYFGPGTRLLVL.

A single count supports this clone. The chain combines TRBV18 with TRBJ1-2; possibly TRBD1 for D (5 bases). The V end lost 2 bases, the J end lost 0 bases, and 13 bases lay between the germline ends. Germline V gene sequence: CDR1 KGHSH, CDR2 LQKENI. The CDR3 is 16 residues long. DNA for the CDR3: TGTGCCAGCTCACCATTCGGGGGAGAATCTAACTATGGCTACACCTTC. Its translation: CASSPFGGESNYGYTF. Drawing the rest from reference TRBV18 and TRBJ1-2, the complete variable domain is NAGVMQNPRHLVRRRGQEARLRCSPMKGHSHVYWYRQLPEEGLKFMVYLQKENIIDESGMPKERFSAEFPKEGPSILRIQQVVRGDSAAYFCASSPFGGESNYGYTFGSGTRLTVV.

This clone came up a few times. Here the CDR3 reads CASSEARGDNSPLHF. As DNA, the CDR3 is TGTGCCAGCAGTGAAGCGCGGGGGGATAATTCACCCCTCCACTTT. J is TRBJ1-6 and V is TRBV6-1, with D perhaps TRBD1 (5 bases). The germline V and J ends were trimmed by 0 bases and 5 bases, with 8 bases remaining between them. The length of the CDR3 is 15 residues. Germline values: CDR1 MNHNS, CDR2 SASEGT.

The CDR3 DNA sequence: TGCAGCGTTGAAGATCCTGGGCTGGGCTACACCTTC. Translating it yields CSVEDPGLGYTF. The chain couples TRBV29-1 to TRBJ1-2, with D unresolved. Germline lookup yields CDR1 SQVTM and CDR2 ANQGSEA. V lost 0 bases and J lost 8, with 10 bases in between. The CDR3 length is 12 residues.